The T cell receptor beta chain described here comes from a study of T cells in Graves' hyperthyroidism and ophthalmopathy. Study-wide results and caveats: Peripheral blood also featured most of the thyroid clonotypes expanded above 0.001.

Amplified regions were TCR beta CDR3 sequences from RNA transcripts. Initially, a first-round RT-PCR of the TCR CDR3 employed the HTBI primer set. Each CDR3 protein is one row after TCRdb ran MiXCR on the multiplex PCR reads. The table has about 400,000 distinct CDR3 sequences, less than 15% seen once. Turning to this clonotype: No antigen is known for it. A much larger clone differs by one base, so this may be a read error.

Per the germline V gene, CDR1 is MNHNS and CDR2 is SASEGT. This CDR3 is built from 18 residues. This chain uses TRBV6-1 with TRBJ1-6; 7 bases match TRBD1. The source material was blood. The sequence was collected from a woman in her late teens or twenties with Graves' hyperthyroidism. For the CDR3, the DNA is TGTGCCAGCAGTGCCCCGACAGGGAAGAGCTCCTATAATTCACCCTTCCACTTT. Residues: CASSAPTGKSSYNSPFHF.